This T cell receptor (beta chain) is drawn from a study of memory CD4+ T cells and cytomegalovirus serostatus. Study findings and constraints: Of 150 to 200 reported CMV TCRbeta sequences, around 62 were found in memory CD4+ repertoires.

Points on this clone: What it binds is not known.

Using immunoSEQ multiplex PCR, the repertoire was profiled, and TCRdb retains in-frame clones only, with some absent. The sample contains about 92,000 clones, roughly 80% of which appear only once. The sort gate was single viable CD3+CD4+CD8-CD45RO+ cells for memory CD4+ T cells. Donors' CMV status reflects serum IgG against pp150, pp28, p38, p52. The CDR3 spans 15 residues. V was trimmed by 1 base and J by 1 base, leaving 9 bases between them. This chain links TRBV5-3 with TRBJ1-3, with unresolved D. TRBV5-3 is an ORF, with its function uncertain. This receptor was obtained from an adult in good health and CMV-seropositive. Sequenced material: memory CD4+ T cells from blood. The CDR3: CARSLNGSSGNTIYF. The CDR3 DNA reads as TGTGCCAGAAGCTTGAACGGATCTTCTGGAAACACCATATATTTT.